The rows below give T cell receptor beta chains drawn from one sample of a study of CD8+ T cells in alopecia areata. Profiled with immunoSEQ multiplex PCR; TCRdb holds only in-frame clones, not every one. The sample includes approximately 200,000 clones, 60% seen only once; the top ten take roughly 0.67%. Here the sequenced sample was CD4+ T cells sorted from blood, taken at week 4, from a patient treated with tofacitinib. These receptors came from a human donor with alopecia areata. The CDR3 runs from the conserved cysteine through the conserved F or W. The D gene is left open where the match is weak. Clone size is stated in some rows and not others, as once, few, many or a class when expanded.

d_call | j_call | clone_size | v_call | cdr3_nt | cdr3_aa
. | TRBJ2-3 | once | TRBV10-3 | TGTGCCGCTGACGAGAACACTAGCACAGATACGCAGTATTTT | CAADENTSTDTQYF
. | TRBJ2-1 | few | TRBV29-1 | TGCAGCGTGAGTCTTAGGGATGAGCAGTTCTTC | CSVSLRDEQFF
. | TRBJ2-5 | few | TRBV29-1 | TGCAGCGTTGAGGAGGGGGTAGAGACCCAGTACTTC | CSVEEGVETQYF
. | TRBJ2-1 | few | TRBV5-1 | TGCGCCAGCAGCTTGGCCGCTAGTGGTGAGCAGTTCTTC | CASSLAASGEQFF
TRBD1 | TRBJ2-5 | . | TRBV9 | TGTGCCAGCAGCGCCCGGACAGGGGCAGAGACCCAGTACTTC | CASSARTGAETQYF
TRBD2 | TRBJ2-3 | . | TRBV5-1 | TGCGCCAGCAGCTTGGCTAGCGGGAGCACGCAGTATTTT | CASSLASGSTQYF
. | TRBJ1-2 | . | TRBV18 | TGTGCCAGCTCATCGAACAGGGACCGCTACACCTTC | CASSSNRDRYTF
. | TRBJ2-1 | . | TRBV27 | TGTGCCAGCAGTGCCGAACTAGTTAATGAGCAGTTCTTC | CASSAELVNEQFF
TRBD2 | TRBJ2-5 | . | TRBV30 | TGTGCCTGTTCCAATCCGGGACTAGCGGGGTACCAAGAGACCCAGTACTTC | CACSNPGLAGYQETQYF
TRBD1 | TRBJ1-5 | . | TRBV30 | TGTGCCTGGAGCCTAGACAGGGCTCAGCCCCAGCATTTT | CAWSLDRAQPQHF
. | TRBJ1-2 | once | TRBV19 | TGTGCCAGTAGTGGGGGTGGCTACACCTTC | CASSGGGYTF
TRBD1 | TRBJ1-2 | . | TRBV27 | TGTGCCAGCAGTTCCCCCCTGACAGGGACCTATGGCTACACCTTC | CASSSPLTGTYGYTF
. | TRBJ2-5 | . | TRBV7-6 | TGTGCCAGCAGCTTTGCAGCGTCTGGGATGGAGACCCAGTACTTC | CASSFAASGMETQYF
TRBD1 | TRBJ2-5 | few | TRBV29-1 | TGCAGCGTTGGACACAGGGGGCAAGAGACCCAGTACTTC | CSVGHRGQETQYF
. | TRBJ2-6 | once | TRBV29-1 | TGCAGCGTTGAGAGGGGAAAAGGAACCGGCTCCGGGGCCAACGTCCTGACTTTC | CSVERGKGTGSGANVLTF
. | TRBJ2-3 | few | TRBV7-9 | TGTGCCAGCAGCTTAGCGGGCGGGGTAACAGCAGATACGCAGTATTTT | CASSLAGGVTADTQYF
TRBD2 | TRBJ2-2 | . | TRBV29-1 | TGCAGCGTTGAAGGCCTAGCGGGAGTAATCGCCGGGGAGCTGTTTTTT | CSVEGLAGVIAGELFF